The 25 T cell receptor beta chains below were found in one sample sequenced in a study of T cells in Graves' hyperthyroidism and ophthalmopathy. Researchers took RNA transcripts and amplified the TCR beta CDR3 regions from them. An initial round of RT-PCR targeting the TCR CDR3 relied on the HTBI primer set. TCRdb reprocessed the multiplex PCR reads with MiXCR, giving one entry per CDR3 protein. The top ten hold 6.5% to 8% of the sample, which has some 560,000 distinct CDR3 sequences, around 14% seen once. The sample was blood. The receptors were sampled from a woman aged 25 to 39 with Graves' hyperthyroidism.

This clonotype was counted ten times or more. This chain connects TRBV6-1 to TRBJ1-2; D possibly corresponds to TRBD1 (5 bases). The CDR3 is made up of 15 amino acids. Looked up from germline, CDR1 is MNHNS and CDR2 is SASEGT. V was cut by 6 bases and J by 0 bases, with 14 bases left in between. The CDR3 region has the DNA TGTGCCAGCAGCCCCACAGGATTAGCTAACTATGGCTACACCTTC. It specifies CASSPTGLANYGYTF.

This clonotype was counted a few times. The chain carries TRBV12-3 or TRBV12-4 and TRBJ1-6; 7 nucleotides align to TRBD1. This CDR3 spans 14 amino acids. V trimming: 6 bases; J trimming: 4 bases; junction bases outside the gene matches: 3. CDR3 DNA sequence: TGTGCCAGCAGGGAGGGACAGTATAATTCACCCCTCCACTTT. Protein product: CASREGQYNSPLHF.

As concerns this clonotype: This sequence may be a read error, since a much larger clone differs from it by one base. The CDR3 does not end in the conserved phenylalanine or tryptophan, so this is likely a read error. The chain carries TRBV10-3 and TRBJ2-7, with D unclear. The CDR3 loop spans 14 amino acids. Germline values: CDR1 ENHRY, CDR2 SYGVKD. Deletions cut 6 bases from V and 4 bases from J, with 16 bases between. The CDR3 DNA is TGTGCCATCAGGGAAACCAAGGACGGATACGAGCAGTACCTC. This encodes CAIRETKDGYEQYL.

V gene TRBV6-2 or TRBV6-3 combines with J gene TRBJ1-5; tentatively, D is TRBD1 (6 bases). The CDR3 is 14 residues long. Germline CDR1 and CDR2: MNHEY and SVGEGT. The V end was cut by 6 bases, the J end by 6 bases, with 15 bases between. The CDR3 DNA reads TGTGCCAGCAGGGGGGGGGCGGGGGCTCAGCCCCAGCATTTT. This gives the protein CASRGGAGAQPQHF.

This clonotype has more than one count but fewer than ten. The rearrangement joins TRBV30 to TRBJ2-3; D is possibly TRBD1 or TRBD2 (5 bases each). Germline V gene sequence: CDR1 GTSNPN, CDR2 SVGIG (reference sequence). Trimming left V 3 bases short and J 0 bases short, with 13 bases between. The CDR3 loop spans 15 amino acids. CDR3 loop: CAWSGDGLSTDTQYF. CDR3 nucleotide sequence: TGTGCCTGGAGCGGGGACGGATTGAGCACAGATACGCAGTATTTT.

This clonotype was detected many times. The chain links TRBV6-1 to TRBJ1-1; D is unresolved. The CDR3 runs to 13 residues. The germline CDR1 and CDR2 sequences are MNHNS and SASEGT. The germline V and J ends were trimmed by 7 bases and 0 bases, with 9 bases remaining between them. The CDR3: CASIDEVNTEAFF. In DNA form, the CDR3 reads TGTGCCAGCATTGATGAAGTGAACACTGAAGCTTTCTTT.

The chain is built from TRBV7-9 and TRBJ2-5, with D possibly called TRBD1 or TRBD2 (5 bases each). CDR1 and CDR2 (germline): SEHNR, FQNEAQ (reference sequence). This CDR3 has 14 residues. The germline V and J ends were trimmed by 6 bases and 7 bases, with 18 bases remaining between them. The CDR3 coding sequence is TGTGCCAGCAGTTACGACGTGGGGGAGAGGACCCAGTACTTC. Residues: CASSYDVGERTQYF.

The table lists this clonotype with many counts. The chain carries TRBV5-1 and TRBJ1-1, with D uncertain. The V and J ends lost 0 bases and 7 bases respectively, with 10 bases between them. Germline-derived CDR1 and CDR2 are SGHRS and YFSETQ. The CDR3 loop spans 13 amino acids. The CDR3 sequence is CASSLDIVREAFF. CDR3 nucleotide sequence: TGCGCCAGCAGCTTGGATATAGTGCGTGAAGCTTTCTTT.

This clonotype has a count of ten or more. The V gene is TRBV11-2, the J gene TRBJ2-1; 7 positions agree with TRBD2. Germline loops: CDR1 SGHAT, CDR2 FQNNGV. The CDR3 is made up of 16 amino acids. V gave up 3 bases and J gave up 2 bases; unmatched junction bases: 7. DNA for the CDR3: TGTGCCAGCAGCTTTCAACAAGCGGGACCCTACAATGAGCAGTTCTTC. This encodes CASSFQQAGPYNEQFF. Complete variable domain (other parts from reference TRBV11-2 and TRBJ2-1): EAGVAQSPRYKIIEKRQSVAFWCNPISGHATLYWYQQILGQGPKLLIQFQNNGVVDDSQLPKDRFSAERLKGVDSTLKIQPAKLEDSAVYLCASSFQQAGPYNEQFFGPGTRLTVL.

This clonotype was picked up many times. The J gene is TRBJ2-6, the V gene TRBV30; 7 nucleotides line up with TRBD2. Losses at the gene ends were 3 bases for V and 4 bases for J; bases not matched to a gene: 6. The CDR3 is made up of 15 amino acids. Germline values: CDR1 GTSNPN, CDR2 SVGIG (reference sequence). The CDR3 nucleotides read TGTGCCTGGAGCCGGGGAGGGACCGGGGCCAACGTCCTGACTTTC. Its protein product is CAWSRGGTGANVLTF.

This clonotype was counted many times. The chain joins TRBV28 to TRBJ2-7; TRBD2 matches at 14 bases. After removal of 5 bases from V and 7 bases from J, the junction contained 7 bases not matched to a gene. Germline V gene data show CDR1 as MDHEN and CDR2 as SYDVKM. The CDR3 length is 15 residues. CDR3 sequence: CASSPGTSGRGEQYF. The CDR3 coding sequence is TGTGCCAGCAGTCCCGGGACTAGCGGGAGAGGTGAGCAGTACTTC.

To note about this clonotype: This could be a read error, since a much larger clone is one nucleotide away. This chain joins TRBV6-2 or TRBV6-3 and TRBJ2-3; 7 bases are a match to TRBD2. Germline CDR1 is MNHEY and CDR2 is SVGEGT. The CDR3 contains 16 residues. The CDR3 DNA reads TGTGCCAACAGTACCAGTTTTGCGGGAGAGTTTCTGCCGCAGTATTTT. The encoded protein is CANSTSFAGEFLPQYF.

The chain carries TRBV6-2 or TRBV6-3 and TRBJ2-7, with TRBD2 identical over 11 bases. This CDR3 spans 13 amino acids. V trimming: 4 bases; J trimming: 9 bases; junction bases outside the gene matches: 5. Germline V CDR1 and CDR2: MNHEY, SVGEGT. CDR3 sequence: CASSSSGRPGQYF. The CDR3 region has the DNA TGTGCCAGCAGTTCTAGCGGGAGGCCAGGGCAGTACTTC.

This clonotype was observed at least ten times. The CDR3, as DNA: TGCAGTGTCAGCGTGGGGGTTGGTCAGCCCCAGCATTTT. Protein product: CSVSVGVGQPQHF. V and J are TRBV20-1 and TRBJ1-5; D may be TRBD1 (5 bases). The CDR3 is made up of 13 amino acids. With 7 bases removed from V and 6 bases from J, the gap between germline ends came to 16 bases. Germline V lookup: CDR1 DFQATT, CDR2 SNEGSKA (reference sequence).

This clonotype occurred many times. CDR3 sequence reads: CASSQRVGHGETQYF. CDR3 coding DNA: TGCGCCAGCAGCCAGAGGGTTGGGCACGGAGAGACCCAGTACTTC. This sequence joins TRBV4-3 and TRBJ2-5, with D possibly being TRBD2 (5 bases). Germline-derived CDR1 and CDR2 are LGHNA and YSLEER. The CDR3 spans 15 residues. The germline V and J ends were trimmed by 3 bases and 4 bases, with 15 bases remaining between them.

Worth noting for this clonotype: A much larger clone differs from this one at a single base, so this may be a read error. In this CDR3 the conserved last residue, phenylalanine or tryptophan, is missing, so a read error is likely. The V gene is TRBV30, the J gene TRBJ2-1; 12 nucleotides line up with TRBD2. With 0 bases clipped from V and 6 bases from J, the junction kept 12 bases outside the gene matches. CDR1 GTSNPN and CDR2 SVGIG come from the germline V gene (reference sequence). The CDR3 spans 18 residues. CDR3 protein: CAWSVRLAGGPLPNEQFL. Written as DNA, the CDR3 is TGTGCCTGGAGTGTACGTCTAGCGGGAGGGCCTCTCCCCAATGAGCAGTTCCTC.

In its sample, this clonotype was seen many times. The chain joins TRBV27 to TRBJ2-5; 8 bases fit TRBD1. The CDR3 consists of 15 residues. With 7 bases clipped from V and 9 bases from J, the junction kept 16 bases outside the gene matches. Germline CDR1 is MNHEY and CDR2 is SMNVEV (reference sequence). CDR3 in DNA: TGTGCCAGCAACTTTGCGGGACAGCCGACAGGGGCCCAGTACTTC. The encoded protein is CASNFAGQPTGAQYF.

This clonotype was counted once. The chain recombines TRBV12-3 or TRBV12-4 with TRBJ2-7; 12 nucleotides agree with TRBD2. After removal of 6 bases from V and 4 bases from J, the junction contained 10 bases not matched to a gene. The CDR3 length is 16 residues. DNA for the CDR3: TGTGCCAGCAGCCGAACCCCCGGACTAGCGGGGTACGAGCAGTACTTC. Encoded protein: CASSRTPGLAGYEQYF.

J is TRBJ2-5 and V is TRBV7-3, with 11 bases matching TRBD2. CDR3 length: 13 amino acids. The J segment lost 13 bases and the V segment lost 5 bases, leaving 9 bases of the junction unmatched. Germline V gene lookup returns CDR1 SGHTA and CDR2 FQGTGA. The DNA for the CDR3 is TGTGCCAGCAGCCAGGGGACTAGCGGTCAAAGGTACTTC. Amino acid sequence: CASSQGTSGQRYF.

This clonotype was found many times. This rearrangement joins TRBV28 to TRBJ2-7; 10 bases are a match to TRBD1. After removal of 7 bases from V and 2 bases from J, the junction contained 8 bases not matched to a gene. The CDR3 sequence is 15 residues long. The germline V gene has CDR1 MDHEN and CDR2 SYDVKM. This CDR3 is CASKPTGGNPYEQYF. The CDR3 DNA sequence: TGTGCCAGCAAACCGACAGGGGGCAACCCCTACGAGCAGTACTTC.

This CDR3 reads CAGTREGTEAFF. CDR3 bases: TGTGCCGGAACTAGGGAGGGTACTGAAGCTTTCTTT. The chain has TRBV10-3 and TRBJ1-1; D gene ambiguous. CDR1 ENHRY and CDR2 SYGVKD come from the germline V gene. This CDR3 is 12 amino acids long. With 11 bases removed from V and 5 bases from J, the gap between germline ends came to 15 bases.

V usage is TRBV27 and J usage is TRBJ2-7, with D perhaps TRBD1 or TRBD2 (6 bases each). V was trimmed by 7 bases and J by 7 bases, leaving 14 bases between them. This CDR3 region has 12 residues. Per the germline V gene, CDR1 is MNHEY and CDR2 is SMNVEV (reference sequence). The chain's CDR3 is CASNTEGGEQYF. For the CDR3, the DNA is TGTGCCAGCAATACCGAGGGGGGTGAGCAGTACTTC.

This clonotype appeared a few times. A much bigger clone sits one base away, suggesting this may be a read error. The rearrangement links TRBV20-1 to TRBJ2-3; a weak D match, TRBD2 (6 bases). Germline CDR1 DFQATT, CDR2 SNEGSKA (reference sequence). CDR3 size: 14 residues. CDR3 region: CSAPAAGSTGTQYF. For the CDR3, the DNA is TGCAGTGCTCCCGCAGCGGGCAGCACAGGTACGCAGTATTTT.

This clonotype has ten or more counts. The chain couples TRBV15 to TRBJ2-7; TRBD2 matches at 7 bases. V shed 0 bases, J shed 2 bases, and the junction held 7 bases outside the gene matches. The CDR3 sequence is 16 residues long. Germline assignment: CDR1 LNHNV and CDR2 YYDKDF (reference sequence). The CDR3: CATSRDRSGHPYEQYF. The CDR3, as DNA: TGTGCCACCAGCAGAGATCGTAGCGGGCATCCCTACGAGCAGTACTTC.

CDR3 coding DNA: TGCAGCGCATTAGCGGGAGGGTACTACAATGAGCAGTTCTTC. Protein: CSALAGGYYNEQFF. The chain employs TRBV29-1 and TRBJ2-1; 11 bases fit TRBD2. Per germline, CDR1 SQVTM and CDR2 ANQGSEA. Unmatched junction bases numbered 5, after V lost 7 bases and J lost 3 bases. The CDR3 has 14 amino acids.